These 32 T cell receptor beta chains originate from one sample sequenced in a study of beta chain features in type 1 diabetes (dated by TCRdb to about 2018). Libraries were built with the immunoSEQ multiplex PCR assay. The High Capacity cDNA Reverse Transcription Kit was used to reverse transcribe all of the isolated RNA, meaning that expressed TCRB transcripts were what got sequenced. The immuneACCESS repertoire file appears here via TCRdb, limited to in-frame rearrangements. These files lack a portion of the clones; in checked studies, under half of the deficit traces to unresolved V genes, and the cause of the others is not known. The sample table shows 200,000 to 250,000 clones, and 25% to 30% are seen once. Together, the top ten hold roughly 4.1% of the sample. Sequenced material: central memory CD4+ T cells from blood. Receptor source: a man aged 25 to 40 in good health.

The rearrangement uses TRBV11-2 and TRBJ2-2, with 9 nucleotides matching TRBD2. Trimming cost V 6 bases and J 4 bases; bases outside gene matches: 0. The CDR3 has 13 residues. Germline CDR1 is SGHAT and CDR2 is FQNNGV. CDR3 sequence (DNA): TGTGCCAGCAGGACTAGCGGCACCGGGGAGCTGTTTTTT. This translates into CASRTSGTGELFF.

This clone has just a few counts. The rearrangement links TRBV7-2 to TRBJ2-1; D may be TRBD1 (5 bases). This CDR3 comprises 15 residues. The V and J ends lost 1 base and 10 bases respectively, with 17 bases between them. From germline, CDR1 is SGHTA and CDR2 FQGNSA. Written as DNA, the CDR3 is TGTGCCAGCAGCTTAGGGTCCCAAGCCCGGACAGAGCAGTTCTTC. Translated, it gives CASSLGSQARTEQFF.

The rearrangement joins TRBV5-1 to TRBJ2-2, with 8 bases fitting TRBD1. V lost 0 bases to trimming and J lost 7 bases; unmatched junction nucleotides: 5. The CDR3 spans 15 residues. CDR1 is SGHRS and CDR2 is YFSETQ in the germline V gene. CDR3 protein: CASSLEPGGNGELFF. The CDR3 region has the DNA TGCGCCAGCAGCTTGGAGCCAGGGGGCAACGGGGAGCTGTTTTTT.

The chain carries TRBV29-1 and TRBJ1-1, with 8 nucleotides matching TRBD1. J gave up 0 bases and V 7 bases, and 4 bases lay outside the gene matches. The germline V gene encodes CDR1 SQVTM and CDR2 ANQGSEA. This CDR3 is 13 amino acids long. CDR3 DNA: TGCAGCGACAGGGGGGACTTGAACACTGAAGCTTTCTTT. Translated, it gives CSDRGDLNTEAFF.

This clone was seen a few times. The chain recombines TRBV19 with TRBJ2-5; 10 nucleotides match TRBD2. CDR3 length: 15 residues. CDR1 is LNHDA, CDR2 SQIVND, per germline (reference sequence). V dropped 3 bases and J dropped 4; count of bases not matched to a gene: 5. The CDR3 sequence is CASSMQGLAPETQYF. In DNA form, the CDR3 reads TGTGCCAGTAGTATGCAGGGACTAGCGCCAGAGACCCAGTACTTC. The entire variable domain, with the rest obtained from reference TRBV19 and TRBJ2-5, is as follows: DGGITQSPKYLFRKEGQNVTLSCEQNLNHDAMYWYRQDPGQGLRLIYYSQIVNDFQKGDIAEGYSVSREKKESFPLTVTSAQKNPTAFYLCASSMQGLAPETQYFGPGTRLLVL.

Notes on this clone: Other DNA sequences from this sample encode an identical CDR3 as well. The chain is built from TRBV30 and TRBJ2-1; the D is unclear. With 0 bases removed from V and 7 bases from J, the gap between germline ends came to 4 bases. CDR3 size: 11 residues. Germline CDR1 GTSNPN, CDR2 SVGIG (reference sequence). The chain's CDR3 is CAWSVLNEQFF. Written as DNA, the CDR3 is TGTGCCTGGAGTGTACTTAATGAGCAGTTCTTC. Filled out from reference TRBV30 and TRBJ2-1, the complete variable domain reads SQTIHQWPATLVQPVGSPLSLECTVEGTSNPNLYWYRQAAGRGLQLLFYSVGIGQISSEVPQNLSASRPQDRQFILSSKKLLLSDSGFYLCAWSVLNEQFFGPGTRLTVL.

This clone has just a few counts. This chain connects TRBV30 to TRBJ2-5; TRBD2 is a possible D gene (5 bases). Germline V gene data show CDR1 as GTSNPN and CDR2 as SVGIG (reference sequence). Trimming removed 4 bases from V and 4 bases from J, with 13 bases in between. The CDR3 runs 13 residues. CDR3 nucleotides: TGTGCCTGGACTCCCCTCCGGGGAGAGACCCAGTACTTC. This codes for CAWTPLRGETQYF.

The table lists this clone with a few counts. This chain joins TRBV2 and TRBJ2-3; D call uncertain. V dropped 6 bases and J dropped 11 bases, with 18 bases sitting between them. CDR1 and CDR2 (germline): SNHLY, FYNNEI. The CDR3 runs to 13 residues. CDR3 residues: CASRIDVAREQYF. The CDR3, as DNA: TGTGCCAGCAGAATTGATGTGGCTAGGGAGCAGTATTTT.

V and J are TRBV30 and TRBJ2-5, with D unresolved. The end of the DNA aligns better with TRBJ2-7, so the J call may be wrong. Germline loops: CDR1 GTSNPN, CDR2 SVGIG (reference sequence). The CDR3 runs to 11 residues. The CDR3 DNA reads as TGTGCCTGGAAAGTGGCATACGAGCAGTACTTC. Translation gives CAWKVAYEQYF.

The rearrangement links TRBV7-2 to TRBJ2-1; 12 bases map to TRBD2. Germline loops: CDR1 SGHTA, CDR2 FQGNSA. The CDR3 length is 13 residues. Trimming removed 5 bases from V and 10 bases from J; junction bases left unmatched: 3. The CDR3, as DNA: TGTGCCAGCAGCATACTAGCGGGGGGAGAGCAGTTCTTC. The encoded protein is CASSILAGGEQFF.

V usage is TRBV4-3 and J usage is TRBJ2-1; 10 bases match TRBD2. Germline CDR1 is LGHNA and CDR2 is YSLEER. This CDR3 spans 17 amino acids. Losses at the gene ends were 1 base for V and 8 bases for J; bases not matched to a gene: 11. CDR3 bases: TGCGCCAGCAGCCAAGGCGCCGCTAGCGGGGGTCTGCATGAGCAGTTCTTC. This gives the protein CASSQGAASGGLHEQFF.

This clone was seen only a few times. The rearrangement uses TRBV5-6 and TRBJ2-1; perhaps TRBD2 as D (6 bases). The CDR3 is made up of 14 amino acids. V lost 7 bases and J 7 bases, leaving 18 bases between the germline ends. CDR1 is SGHDT, CDR2 YYEEEE, per germline. Here the CDR3 reads CASLDGTVGNEQFF. The CDR3 DNA sequence: TGTGCCAGCCTCGACGGGACTGTAGGGAATGAGCAGTTCTTC.

Concerning this clone itself: Compared with germline, one end of the junction differs, possibly owing to a read error. This chain uses TRBV29-1 with TRBJ2-3; 8 nucleotides match TRBD2. The CDR3 contains 14 residues. Germline values: CDR1 SQVTM, CDR2 ANQGSEA. The CDR3 here is CSVGRGGRTGTQYF. CDR3 DNA sequence: TGCAGCGTTGGTCGGGGGGGCCGAACAGGTACGCAGTATTTT.

V and J are TRBV5-6 and TRBJ2-3; 8 bases match TRBD2. Germline lookup yields CDR1 SGHDT and CDR2 YYEEEE. The J segment lost 5 bases and the V segment lost 4 bases, leaving 6 bases of the junction unmatched. The CDR3 totals 14 residues. In DNA form, the CDR3 reads TGTGCCAGCAGCATTAGCGGGATTGGAGATACGCAGTATTTT. As protein: CASSISGIGDTQYF. Based on the CDR3 plus reference TRBV5-6 and TRBJ2-3, the full variable domain is DAGVTQSPTHLIKTRGQQVTLRCSPKSGHDTVSWYQQALGQGPQFIFQYYEEEERQRGNFPDRFSGHQFPNYSSELNVNALLLGDSALYLCASSISGIGDTQYFGPGTRLTVL.

This chain uses TRBV13 with TRBJ2-1; D is unresolved. CDR1 and CDR2 from the germline V gene are PRHDT and FYEKMQ (reference sequence). CDR3 length equals 16 residues. V was trimmed by 5 bases and J by 2 bases, leaving 16 bases between them. The CDR3 is CASSTDQSEAYNEQFF. CDR3 DNA sequence: TGTGCCAGCAGCACAGATCAGTCAGAGGCCTACAATGAGCAGTTCTTC.

Relative to its sample, this clone is medium-sized. This chain uses TRBV7-7 with TRBJ2-5; D perhaps matches TRBD2 (6 bases). Germline lookup yields CDR1 SSHAT and CDR2 FNYEAQ (reference sequence). V lost 1 base and J lost 2, with 11 bases in between. The CDR3 has 15 amino acids. CDR3 coding DNA: TGTGCCAGCAGCTTAGGGGCGGGGACGCAAGAGACCCAGTACTTC. This sequence encodes CASSLGAGTQETQYF.

This chain uses TRBV19 with TRBJ2-1; 8 nucleotides agree with TRBD2. Germline trimming cut 7 bases from V and 0 bases from J; bases unmatched to any gene: 5. This CDR3 has 15 amino acids. CDR1 is LNHDA, CDR2 SQIVND, per germline (reference sequence). The CDR3 sequence is CASTPLAGSYNEQFF. In nucleotides, the CDR3 is TGTGCCAGTACCCCTCTAGCGGGCTCCTACAATGAGCAGTTCTTC.

The chain has TRBV11-1 and TRBJ2-2, with a possible D match to TRBD2 (5 bases). CDR1 is SGHAT, CDR2 FQDESV, per germline (reference sequence). Trimming removed 0 bases at V and 2 bases at J, with 7 bases between. CDR3 size: 15 residues. The CDR3 DNA is TGTGCCAGCAGCTTAGCGAGCGGTAACACCGGGGAGCTGTTTTTT. It encodes CASSLASGNTGELFF. The variable domain in full, with the rest retrieved from reference TRBV11-1 and TRBJ2-2, is EAEVAQSPRYKITEKSQAVAFWCDPISGHATLYWYRQILGQGPELLVQFQDESVVDDSQLPKDRFSAERLKGVDSTLKIQPAELGDSAMYLCASSLASGNTGELFFGEGSRLTVL.

This clone has more than one count but fewer than ten. The chain couples TRBV30 to TRBJ1-5, with D possibly matching TRBD1 (6 bases). Germline V lookup: CDR1 GTSNPN, CDR2 SVGIG (reference sequence). The V gene lost 6 bases and the J gene lost 1 base, with 7 bases spanning the gap. The CDR3 length is 12 residues. DNA of the CDR3: TGTGCCTGCCAGGGGAGCAATCAGCCCCAGCATTTT. Translated: CACQGSNQPQHF.

This clone was counted only a few times. The genes are TRBV28 and TRBJ2-4, with D unclear. Per the germline V gene, CDR1 is MDHEN and CDR2 is SYDVKM. V was shortened by 3 bases and J by 4 bases, with 19 bases between the two germline ends. The CDR3 runs to 17 residues. CDR3 DNA: TGTGCCAGCAGTTTCAGGTTTGGCCCCGCAGATAAAAACATTCAGTACTTC. This encodes CASSFRFGPADKNIQYF. Using reference TRBV28 and TRBJ2-4 for the parts outside the CDR3, the full variable domain is DVKVTQSSRYLVKRTGEKVFLECVQDMDHENMFWYRQDPGLGLRLIYFSYDVKMKEKGDIPEGYSVSREKKERFSLILESASTNQTSMYLCASSFRFGPADKNIQYFGAGTRLSVL.

CDR3 in DNA: TGTGCCAGCAGTCTTAACAGGGCTCGAACTGAAGCTTTCTTT. Encoded protein: CASSLNRARTEAFF. This sequence joins TRBV27 and TRBJ1-1; weak D call: TRBD1 (6 bases). Germline V lookup: CDR1 MNHEY, CDR2 SMNVEV (reference sequence). V was cut by 5 bases and J by 5 bases, with 15 bases left in between. CDR3 length: 14 amino acids.

In the case of this clone: Given a much more abundant clone one base away, this may be a read error. The V and J genes are TRBV7-9 and TRBJ1-2; D is unclear. The length of the CDR3 is 11 residues. V dropped 8 bases and J dropped 2 bases, with 6 bases sitting between them. Germline assignment: CDR1 SEHNR and CDR2 FQNEAQ (reference sequence). CDR3 coding DNA: TGTGCCAGCGTGCAGAACTATGGCTACACCTTC. This sequence encodes CASVQNYGYTF.

CDR3 in amino acids: CASSPRTDTQYF. In DNA form, the CDR3 reads TGCGCCAGCAGCCCTAGGACAGATACGCAGTATTTT. The chain uses TRBV4-1 and TRBJ2-3; the D is unclear. Germline V gene data show CDR1 as MGHRA and CDR2 as YSYEKL. V lost 4 bases and J 3 bases, leaving 5 bases between the germline ends. There are 12 residues in the CDR3.

This clone was counted only a few times. Other DNA sequences within the sample encode an identical CDR3. This chain uses TRBV18 with TRBJ2-2; D unresolved. Germline CDR1 is KGHSH and CDR2 is LQKENI. V was clipped by 2 bases and J by 3 bases, with 1 base between them. The CDR3 spans 12 residues. The DNA for the CDR3 is TGTGCCAGCTCACCAGACACCGGGGAGCTGTTTTTT. Its protein is CASSPDTGELFF. Supplemented by reference TRBV18 and TRBJ2-2, the full variable domain reads NAGVMQNPRHLVRRRGQEARLRCSPMKGHSHVYWYRQLPEEGLKFMVYLQKENIIDESGMPKERFSAEFPKEGPSILRIQQVVRGDSAAYFCASSPDTGELFFGEGSRLTVL.

This sequence joins TRBV30 and TRBJ1-1; D is possibly TRBD1 (5 bases). Germline V gene lookup returns CDR1 GTSNPN and CDR2 SVGIG (reference sequence). V was cut by 0 bases and J by 8 bases, with 16 bases left in between. The CDR3 loop spans 14 amino acids. CDR3 bases: TGTGCCTGGAGTGTGGTGGGGCCACCCTCCGAAGCTTTCTTT. Its translation: CAWSVVGPPSEAFF.

This clone came up a few times. The chain recombines TRBV29-1 with TRBJ2-7, with a weak D call TRBD1 (6 bases). The CDR3 totals 13 residues. Per the germline V gene, CDR1 is SQVTM and CDR2 is ANQGSEA. V lost 7 bases to trimming and J lost 0 bases, with 13 bases between them. The CDR3 region is CSGSGTNSYEQYF. The CDR3 DNA sequence: TGCAGCGGATCCGGGACAAACTCCTACGAGCAGTACTTC.

The chain couples TRBV5-1 to TRBJ1-3; unclear D gene. The V and J ends lost 4 bases and 0 bases respectively, with 11 bases between them. The germline CDR1 and CDR2 sequences are SGHRS and YFSETQ. This CDR3 comprises 15 residues. CDR3 residues: CASSPDGFSGNTIYF. The CDR3, as DNA: TGCGCCAGCAGCCCGGATGGTTTCTCTGGAAACACCATATATTTT.

The chain carries TRBV2 and TRBJ1-2; perhaps TRBD1 as D (5 bases). The CDR3 runs 17 residues. V was trimmed by 4 bases and J by 2 bases, leaving 20 bases between them. In germline, CDR1 is SNHLY, CDR2 FYNNEI. Here the CDR3 reads CASSVVTESILNYGYTF. The DNA of the CDR3 is TGTGCCAGCAGTGTGGTGACAGAAAGTATCTTAAACTATGGCTACACCTTC.

In its sample, this clone was seen a few times. The rearrangement uses TRBV6-5 and TRBJ2-1; a weak D match, TRBD1 (5 bases). Germline CDR1 MNHEY, CDR2 SVGAGI. The CDR3 spans 14 residues. V dropped 7 bases and J dropped 7 bases, with 17 bases sitting between them. This CDR3 is CASIETQGMNEQFF. DNA of the CDR3: TGTGCCAGCATCGAAACCCAGGGTATGAATGAGCAGTTCTTC.

This chain links TRBV9 with TRBJ1-5, with D maybe TRBD1 (5 bases). This CDR3 region has 14 residues. Trimming took 0 bases from V and 8 from J, leaving 12 bases between them. Germline V lookup: CDR1 SGDLS, CDR2 YYNGEE. CDR3 amino acids: CASSVGREGKPQHF. DNA for the CDR3: TGTGCCAGCAGCGTAGGCAGGGAGGGCAAGCCCCAGCATTTT.

A single count supports this clone. The V and J genes are TRBV10-1 and TRBJ2-1; tentatively, D is TRBD2 (7 bases). Germline-derived CDR1 and CDR2 are WNHNN and SYGVQD (reference sequence). V was cut by 3 bases and J by 1 base, with 10 bases left in between. The CDR3 extends over 15 amino acids. The DNA for the CDR3 is TGCGCCAGCAGTGAACGGGGGGCTTCCTACAATGAGCAGTTCTTC. Translation gives CASSERGASYNEQFF.

The chain uses TRBV14 and TRBJ2-5, with 8 bases aligning to TRBD1. The CDR3 loop spans 14 amino acids. Germline assignment: CDR1 SGHDN and CDR2 FVKESK. After removal of 4 bases from V and 7 bases from J, the junction contained 8 bases not matched to a gene. The CDR3 protein is CASSPNRGTWTQYF. As DNA, the CDR3 is TGTGCCAGCAGCCCTAACAGGGGGACGTGGACCCAGTACTTC.